Given below is one TCR beta chain in context. Some clones are missing from TCRdb's copy, which holds only in-frame ones; the method was immunoSEQ multiplex PCR. The sample lists hundreds of thousands of clones; about 86% were seen once. These data come from a study of blood T cell repertoires in COVID-19. The wider study: T cells, B-cell-depleted T cells, or PBMCs provided the cDNA or gDNA that served as material.

CDR1 is LNHDA, CDR2 SQIVND, per germline (reference sequence). The junction had 6 bases not matched to a gene; V was cut back by 3 bases and J by 5 bases. This CDR3 is built from 15 residues. Sequenced: peripheral blood. The receptor was derived from a woman in her forties or fifties with acute or convalescent COVID-19. The V call is TRBV19, the J call TRBJ2-1; 8 bases are shared with TRBD2. CDR3 amino acids: CASSIGTRSDNEQFF. CDR3 nucleotides: TGTGCCAGTAGTATCGGGACTAGGTCCGACAATGAGCAGTTCTTC.